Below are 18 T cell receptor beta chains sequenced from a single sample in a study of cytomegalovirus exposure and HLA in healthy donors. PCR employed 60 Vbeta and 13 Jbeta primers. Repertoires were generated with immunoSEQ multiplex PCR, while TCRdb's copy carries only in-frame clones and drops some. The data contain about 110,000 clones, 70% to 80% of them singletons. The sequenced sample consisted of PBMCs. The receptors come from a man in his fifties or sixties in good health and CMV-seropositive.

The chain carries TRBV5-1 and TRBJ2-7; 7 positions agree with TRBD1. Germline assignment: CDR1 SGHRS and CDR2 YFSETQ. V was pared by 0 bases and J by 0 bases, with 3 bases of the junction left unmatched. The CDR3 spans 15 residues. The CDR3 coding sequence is TGCGCCAGCAGCTTGGAAGGGACAGCCTCCTACGAGCAGTACTTC. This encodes CASSLEGTASYEQYF.

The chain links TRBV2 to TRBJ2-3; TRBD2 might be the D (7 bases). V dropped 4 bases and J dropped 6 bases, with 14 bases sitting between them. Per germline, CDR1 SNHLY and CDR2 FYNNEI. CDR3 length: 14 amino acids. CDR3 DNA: TGTGCCAGCAGTGCGTCGGGGGGCCTCGATACGCAGTATTTT. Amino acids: CASSASGGLDTQYF.

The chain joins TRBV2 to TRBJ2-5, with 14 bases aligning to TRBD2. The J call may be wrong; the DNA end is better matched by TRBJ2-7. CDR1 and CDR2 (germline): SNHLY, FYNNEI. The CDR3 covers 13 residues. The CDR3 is CASTGLAGGEQYF. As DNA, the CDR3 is TGTGCCAGCACCGGACTAGCGGGAGGCGAGCAGTACTTC.

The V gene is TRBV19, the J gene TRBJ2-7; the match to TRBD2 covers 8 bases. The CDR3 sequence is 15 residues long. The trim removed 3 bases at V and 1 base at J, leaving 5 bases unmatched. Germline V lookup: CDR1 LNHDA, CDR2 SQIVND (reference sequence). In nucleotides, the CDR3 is TGTGCCAGTAGTATCTCAGCGGGAGAATCCTACGAGCAGTACTTC. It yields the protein CASSISAGESYEQYF.

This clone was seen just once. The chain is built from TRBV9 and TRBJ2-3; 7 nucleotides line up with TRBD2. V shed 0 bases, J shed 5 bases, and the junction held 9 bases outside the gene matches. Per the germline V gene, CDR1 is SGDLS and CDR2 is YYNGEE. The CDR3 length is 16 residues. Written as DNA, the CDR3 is TGTGCCAGCAGCGTAGGGATTACGGGGGGTGGAGATACGCAGTATTTT. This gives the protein CASSVGITGGGDTQYF. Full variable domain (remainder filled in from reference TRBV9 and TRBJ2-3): DSGVTQTPKHLITATGQRVTLRCSPRSGDLSVYWYQQSLDQGLQFLIQYYNGEERAKGNILERFSAQQFPDLHSELNLSSLELGDSALYFCASSVGITGGGDTQYFGPGTRLTVL.

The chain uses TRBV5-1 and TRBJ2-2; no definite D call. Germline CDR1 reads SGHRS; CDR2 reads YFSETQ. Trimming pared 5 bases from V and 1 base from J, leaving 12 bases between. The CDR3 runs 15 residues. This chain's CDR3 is CASSVSAENTGELFF. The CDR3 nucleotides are TGCGCCAGCAGTGTCTCTGCGGAGAACACCGGGGAGCTGTTTTTT.

The CDR3, as DNA: TGTGCCAGCAACCCGACTAGTGGCGAGCAGTACTTC. This translates into CASNPTSGEQYF. V is TRBV6-6 and J is TRBJ2-7, with D possibly TRBD2 on 6 matching bases. Looked up from germline, CDR1 is MNHNY and CDR2 is SVGAGI (reference sequence). V dropped 7 bases and J dropped 6 bases, with 13 bases sitting between them. The CDR3 is 12 residues long.

CDR3: CASSSRGRETQYF. CDR3 bases: TGCGCCAGCAGCTCCAGGGGGCGGGAGACCCAGTACTTC. The genes are TRBV5-1 and TRBJ2-5; TRBD1 matches 8 bases. CDR1 and CDR2 from the germline V gene are SGHRS and YFSETQ. V lost 3 bases, J lost 5 bases, and 3 bases stayed unmatched. The CDR3 is 13 amino acids.

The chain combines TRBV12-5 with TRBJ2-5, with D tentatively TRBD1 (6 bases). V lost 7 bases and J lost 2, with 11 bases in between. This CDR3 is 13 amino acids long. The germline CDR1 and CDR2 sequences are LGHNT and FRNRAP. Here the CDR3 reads CASADSRQETQYF. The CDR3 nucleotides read TGTGCTAGTGCGGACAGTCGTCAAGAGACCCAGTACTTC.

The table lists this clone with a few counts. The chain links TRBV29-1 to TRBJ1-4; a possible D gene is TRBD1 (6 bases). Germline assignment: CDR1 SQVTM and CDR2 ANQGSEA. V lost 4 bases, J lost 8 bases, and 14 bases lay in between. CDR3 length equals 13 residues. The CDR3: CSVGGGPGEKLFF. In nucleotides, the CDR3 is TGCAGCGTTGGGGGGGGGCCGGGGGAAAAACTGTTTTTT.

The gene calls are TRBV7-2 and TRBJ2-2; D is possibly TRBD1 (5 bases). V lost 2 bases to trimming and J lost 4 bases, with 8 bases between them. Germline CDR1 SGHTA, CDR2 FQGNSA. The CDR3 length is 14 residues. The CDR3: CASSLQGFTGELFF. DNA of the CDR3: TGTGCCAGCAGCTTACAGGGATTCACCGGGGAGCTGTTTTTT.

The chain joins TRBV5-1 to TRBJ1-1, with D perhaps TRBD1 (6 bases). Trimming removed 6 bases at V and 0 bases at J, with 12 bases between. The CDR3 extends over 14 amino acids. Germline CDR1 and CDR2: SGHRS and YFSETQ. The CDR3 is CASKRGGLNTEAFF. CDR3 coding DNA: TGCGCCAGCAAAAGGGGGGGGTTGAACACTGAAGCTTTCTTT. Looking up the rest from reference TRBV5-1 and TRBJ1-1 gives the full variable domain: KAGVTQTPRYLIKTRGQQVTLSCSPISGHRSVSWYQQTPGQGLQFLFEYFSETQRNKGNFPGRFSGRQFSNSRSEMNVSTLELGDSALYLCASKRGGLNTEAFFGQGTRLTVV.

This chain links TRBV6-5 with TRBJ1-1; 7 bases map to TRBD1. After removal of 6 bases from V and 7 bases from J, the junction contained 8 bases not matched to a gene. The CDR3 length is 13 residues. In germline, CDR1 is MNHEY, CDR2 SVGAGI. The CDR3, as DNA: TGTGCCAGCAGACGACAGGGAGTCGGTGAAGCTTTCTTT. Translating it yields CASRRQGVGEAFF.

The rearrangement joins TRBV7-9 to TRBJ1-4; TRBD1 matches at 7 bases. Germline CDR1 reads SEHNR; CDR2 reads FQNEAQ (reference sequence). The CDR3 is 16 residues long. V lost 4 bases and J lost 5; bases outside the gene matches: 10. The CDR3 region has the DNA TGTGCCAGCAGCTCCTCCCAGGGACAGCCGAATGAAAAACTGTTTTTT. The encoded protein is CASSSSQGQPNEKLFF.

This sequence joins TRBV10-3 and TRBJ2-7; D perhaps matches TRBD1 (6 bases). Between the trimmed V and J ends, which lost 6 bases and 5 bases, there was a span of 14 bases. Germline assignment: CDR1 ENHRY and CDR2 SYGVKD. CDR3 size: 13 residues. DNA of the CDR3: TGTGCCATCAGGGGGGACATTATCGACGAGCAGTACTTC. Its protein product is CAIRGDIIDEQYF.

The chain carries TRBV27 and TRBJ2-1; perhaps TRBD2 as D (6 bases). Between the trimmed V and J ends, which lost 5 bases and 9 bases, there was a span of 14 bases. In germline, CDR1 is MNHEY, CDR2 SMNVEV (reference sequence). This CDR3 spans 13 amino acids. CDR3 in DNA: TGTGCCAGCAGTGCGGGACCCCGGGGTGAGCAGTTCTTC. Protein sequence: CASSAGPRGEQFF.

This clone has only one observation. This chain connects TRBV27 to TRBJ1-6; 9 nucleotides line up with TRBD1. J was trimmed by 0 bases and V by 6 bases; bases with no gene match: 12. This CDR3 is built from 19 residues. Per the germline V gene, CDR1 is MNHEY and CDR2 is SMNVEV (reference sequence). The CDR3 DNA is TGTGCCAGCAGCCGAGACAGGGGGGAGGCCAGCTCCTATAATTCACCCCTCCACTTT. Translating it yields CASSRDRGEASSYNSPLHF.

CDR3 sequence (DNA): TGCGCCAGCAGCTTAAGGGGCCCAAATTCACCCCTCCACTTT. Its translation: CASSLRGPNSPLHF. The V and J genes are TRBV5-1 and TRBJ1-6; D might be TRBD1 (5 bases). The CDR3 runs to 14 residues. Germline V gives CDR1 SGHRS, CDR2 YFSETQ. Trimming took off 2 bases at V and 7 bases at J, with 10 bases between the two ends.